This paragraph reports one T cell receptor beta chain. The antigen remains undetermined. Trimming took 3 bases from V and 13 from J; bases not matched to a gene: 17. The germline CDR1 and CDR2 sequences are MNHEY and SMNVEV (reference sequence). This CDR3 comprises 16 residues. No fewer than 6 micrograms of total RNA were isolated from every sample. The sample is drawn from a study of blood T cells in healthy people across ages. General study points: A strong correlation was seen between TCR beta diversity and naive T cell percentage.

The use of a sample-barcoded 5' primer and a J-beta primer mix characterized a second PCR of roughly 6 to 11 cycles. Each cDNA molecule carried a tag from a template-switch adaptor that contained 12 random nucleotides. TCRdb re-derived calls from the 5' RACE reads in MiXCR, one entry per CDR3 protein. The table has over a million distinct CDR3 sequences, roughly 45% seen once. The chain is built from TRBV27 and TRBJ2-4; TRBD2 agrees at 8 bases. The sequence was collected from a woman aged 18-30 years in good health. The sample consisted of blood. CDR3 sequence: CASSFLELAAPFEQYF. CDR3 nucleotides: TGTGCCAGCAGTTTTCTCGAACTAGCGGCCCCCTTTGAGCAGTACTTC.